The clone carrying this TCR beta chain was observed once. This entry comes from a study of T cells in Graves' hyperthyroidism and ophthalmopathy. The V and J ends lost 4 bases and 4 bases respectively, with 10 bases between them. Per germline, CDR1 LNHDA and CDR2 SQIVND (reference sequence). This CDR3 has 13 residues. Amplified TCR beta CDR3 regions came from RNA transcripts. A set of HTBI primers served as the primers for a first-round RT-PCR of the TCR CDR3. TCRdb passed the multiplex PCR reads through MiXCR, listing each CDR3 protein once. The data contain about 610,000 distinct CDR3 sequences, just over 45% of them singletons.

Specimen: peripheral blood or thyroid tissue (not recorded which). The TCR sequence derives from a woman aged 18-29 years with Graves' hyperthyroidism. The chain combines TRBV19 with TRBJ1-2, with D possibly matching TRBD1 (5 bases). The CDR3 region has the DNA TGTGCCAGTAGTAGGGACGGACGCTATGGCTACACCTTC. The encoded protein is CASSRDGRYGYTF.